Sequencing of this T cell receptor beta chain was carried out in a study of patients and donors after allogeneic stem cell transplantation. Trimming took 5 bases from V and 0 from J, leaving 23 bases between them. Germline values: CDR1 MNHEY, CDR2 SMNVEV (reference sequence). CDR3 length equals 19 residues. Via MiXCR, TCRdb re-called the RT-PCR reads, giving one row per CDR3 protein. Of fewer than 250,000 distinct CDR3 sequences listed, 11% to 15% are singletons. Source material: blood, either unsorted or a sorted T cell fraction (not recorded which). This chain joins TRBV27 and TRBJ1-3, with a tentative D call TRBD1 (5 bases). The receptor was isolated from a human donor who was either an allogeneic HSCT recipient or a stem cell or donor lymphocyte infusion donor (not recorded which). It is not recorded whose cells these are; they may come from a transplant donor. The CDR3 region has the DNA TGTGCCAGCAGTCCTACTGCACACCGACAGTCGTACTCTGGAAACACCATATATTTT. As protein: CASSPTAHRQSYSGNTIYF.